This T cell receptor beta chain was recovered during a study of CD8 T cells in Susac syndrome. CD8+ and CD4+ T cells were negatively isolated; TEMRA cells were FACS-enriched. General study findings and limits: Individuals included in the TCR sequencing and HLA analysis were acknowledged by the study to be relatively few in number.

RNA totalling roughly 0.45 to 1 ug underwent reverse transcription with random hexamers. An immunoSEQ multiplex PCR amplified TCR beta CDR3 over 54 Vbeta and 13 Jbeta. TCRdb independently ran MiXCR on the immunoSEQ multiplex PCR reads; one entry per CDR3 protein. The sample holds approximately 300,000 distinct CDR3 sequences, 85% seen once. The CDR3 has 15 residues. V was pared by 7 bases and J by 4 bases, with 9 bases of the junction left unmatched. Germline CDR1 reads LNHDA; CDR2 reads SQIVND (reference sequence). Notes on this clonotype: Its target is unknown.

This sequence joins TRBV19 and TRBJ2-1; 8 positions match TRBD2. The source of this sequence is a human donor with multiple sclerosis. The sample comprised CD8+ T cells from PBMCs. CDR3 sequence: CASMVASGLYNEQFF. CDR3 DNA sequence: TGTGCCAGTATGGTCGCTAGCGGGTTATACAATGAGCAGTTCTTC.